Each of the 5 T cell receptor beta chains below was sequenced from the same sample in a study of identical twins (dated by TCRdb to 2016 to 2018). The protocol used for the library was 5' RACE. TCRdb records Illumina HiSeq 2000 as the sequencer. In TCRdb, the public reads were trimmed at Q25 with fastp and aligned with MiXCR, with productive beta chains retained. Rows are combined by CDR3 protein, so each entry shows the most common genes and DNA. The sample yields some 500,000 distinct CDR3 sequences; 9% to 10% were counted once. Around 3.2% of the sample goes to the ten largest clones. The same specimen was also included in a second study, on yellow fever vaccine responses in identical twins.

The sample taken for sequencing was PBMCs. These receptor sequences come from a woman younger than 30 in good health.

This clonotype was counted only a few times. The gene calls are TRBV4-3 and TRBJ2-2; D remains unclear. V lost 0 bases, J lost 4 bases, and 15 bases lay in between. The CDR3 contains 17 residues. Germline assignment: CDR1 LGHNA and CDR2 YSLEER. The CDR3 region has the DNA TGCGCCAGCAGCCAAGATTGGAGACCCGCGGCCACCGGGGAGCTGTTTTTT. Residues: CASSQDWRPAATGELFF.

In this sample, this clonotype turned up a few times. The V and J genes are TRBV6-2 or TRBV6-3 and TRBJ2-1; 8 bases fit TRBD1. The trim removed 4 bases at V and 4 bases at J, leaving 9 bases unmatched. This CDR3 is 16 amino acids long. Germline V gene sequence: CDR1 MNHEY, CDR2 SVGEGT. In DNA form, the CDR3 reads TGTGCCAGCAGTTTAACCGGGACAGGCACATACAATGAGCAGTTCTTC. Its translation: CASSLTGTGTYNEQFF.

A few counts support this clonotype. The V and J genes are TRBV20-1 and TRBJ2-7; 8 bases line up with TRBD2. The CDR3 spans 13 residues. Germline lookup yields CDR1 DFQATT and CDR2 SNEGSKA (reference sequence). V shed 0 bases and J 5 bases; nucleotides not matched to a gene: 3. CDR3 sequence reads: CSARDPAGDEQYF. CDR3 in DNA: TGCAGTGCTAGAGATCCAGCGGGAGACGAGCAGTACTTC.

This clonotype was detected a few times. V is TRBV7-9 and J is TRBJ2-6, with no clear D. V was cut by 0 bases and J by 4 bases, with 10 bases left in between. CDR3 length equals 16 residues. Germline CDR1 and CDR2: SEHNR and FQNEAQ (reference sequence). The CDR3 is CASSLAPVSGANVLTF. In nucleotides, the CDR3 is TGTGCCAGCAGCTTAGCGCCGGTCTCGGGGGCCAACGTCCTGACTTTC.

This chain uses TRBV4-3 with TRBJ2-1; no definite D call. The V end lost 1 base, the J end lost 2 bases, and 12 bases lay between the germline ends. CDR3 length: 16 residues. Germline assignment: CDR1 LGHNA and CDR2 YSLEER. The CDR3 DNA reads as TGCGCCAGCAGCCAAGTCTTAGGGCAGACCTACAATGAGCAGTTCTTC. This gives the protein CASSQVLGQTYNEQFF.